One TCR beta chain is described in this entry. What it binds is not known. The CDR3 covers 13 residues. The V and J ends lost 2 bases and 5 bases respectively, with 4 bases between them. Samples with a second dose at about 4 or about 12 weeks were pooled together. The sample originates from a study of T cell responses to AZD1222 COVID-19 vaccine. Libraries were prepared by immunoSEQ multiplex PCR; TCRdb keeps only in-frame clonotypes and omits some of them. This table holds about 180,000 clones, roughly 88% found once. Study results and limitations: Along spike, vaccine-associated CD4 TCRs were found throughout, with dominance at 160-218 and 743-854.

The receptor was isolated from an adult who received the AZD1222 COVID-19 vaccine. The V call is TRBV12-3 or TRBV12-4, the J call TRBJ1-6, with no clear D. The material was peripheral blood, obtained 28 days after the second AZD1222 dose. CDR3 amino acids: CASSLFDNSPLHF. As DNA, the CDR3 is TGTGCCAGCAGTTTATTCGATAATTCACCCCTCCACTTT.